This is a list of T cell receptor beta chains from one sample in a study of blood T cells in healthy people across ages. TCRdb recomputed calls from the 5' RACE reads with MiXCR, one row per CDR3 protein. The table shows about 1.1 million distinct CDR3 sequences, with more than 30% occurring only once. The source material was blood. The receptors here all came from a man between 18 and 29 years old in good health. CDR3s include the opening cysteine and the closing phenylalanine or tryptophan. The D gene is left open where the match is weak. Rows may omit the clone size; those that give it use once, few, many or a size class.

few | TRBJ2-1 | TRBD2 | 14 | TRBV20-1 | TGCAGTGCTAGTAGGCAGCGGGGGATCAATGAGCAGTTCTTC | CSASRQRGINEQFF
few | TRBJ1-2 | TRBD1 | 15 | TRBV5-1 | TGCGCCAGCAGCTTGGAAGTATCAGGGGGAGACGTCTACACCTTC | CASSLEVSGGDVYTF
- | TRBJ2-3 | - | 14 | TRBV10-3 | TGTGCCATCAGTGATCCATTAACTGAGGATACGCAGTATTTT | CAISDPLTEDTQYF
- | TRBJ2-5 | - | 12 | TRBV10-3 | TGTGCCATCAGGGGGATTGGGGAGACCCAGTACTTC | CAIRGIGETQYF
few | TRBJ2-6 | - | 15 | TRBV4-2 | TGTGCCAGCAGCCAAGAGTGGTCTGCGGCCAACGTCCTGACTTTC | CASSQEWSAANVLTF
- | TRBJ1-1 | - | 14 | TRBV20-1 | TGCAGTGCTCCCGACTCGACCAGGGGCACTGAAGCTTTCTTT | CSAPDSTRGTEAFF
once | TRBJ1-2 | TRBD1 | 13 | TRBV27 | TGTGCCAGCAGTCCGATGACAGGGAATGGCTACACCTTC | CASSPMTGNGYTF
- | TRBJ2-2 | TRBD1 | 15 | TRBV6-5 | TGTGCCAGCAGCCCCCGGACAGGGCGTACCGGGGAGCTGTTTTTT | CASSPRTGRTGELFF
few | TRBJ1-5 | TRBD1 | 15 | TRBV4-1 | TGCGCCAGCAGCCGCTTACAGGGGGTCAATCAGCCCCAGCATTTT | CASSRLQGVNQPQHF
- | TRBJ2-7 | - | 13 | TRBV20-1 | TGCAGTGCTAGAGATAAAAGGCTCGTTGAGCAGTACTTC | CSARDKRLVEQYF
- | TRBJ1-2 | - | 13 | TRBV29-1 | TGCAGCGTTGAGACACTAGGGGACTATGGCTACACCTTC | CSVETLGDYGYTF
- | TRBJ1-4 | - | 14 | TRBV4-3 | TGCGCCAGCAGCCAAGATCCAGGCAGGGAAAAACTGTTTTTT | CASSQDPGREKLFF
- | TRBJ2-7 | - | 16 | TRBV3-1 | TGTGCCAGCAGCCAAGACTCAGGGCCGATTTTCTACGAGCAGTACTTC | CASSQDSGPIFYEQYF
few | TRBJ2-3 | - | 15 | TRBV27 | TGTGCCAGCAGTTTATTGCGGGGGCGACCAGATACGCAGTATTTT | CASSLLRGRPDTQYF
- | TRBJ1-5 | - | 15 | TRBV20-1 | TGCAGTGCTAGAGATGTAGCAGGGGCCAGGGAGCCCCAGCATTTT | CSARDVAGAREPQHF
- | TRBJ2-1 | - | 18 | TRBV7-8 | TGTGCCAGCAGCCCCAAAGACGGGCAACGCGGTCAATACAATGAGCAGTTCTTC | CASSPKDGQRGQYNEQFF
few | TRBJ1-1 | TRBD1 | 14 | TRBV7-6 | TGTGCCAGCAGCTTAGGTCAAGGGGGCGCCAAGCTTTTCTTT | CASSLGQGGAKLFF
- | TRBJ2-3 | - | 14 | TRBV9 | TGTGCCAGCAGCGTAGACACACGCACAGATACGCAGTATTTT | CASSVDTRTDTQYF
- | TRBJ1-2 | TRBD1 | 14 | TRBV6-5 | TGTGCCAGCGGTGATTGGGGACAGGGGTATGGCTACACCTTC | CASGDWGQGYGYTF
few | TRBJ1-1 | TRBD1 | 13 | TRBV6-1 | TGTGCCAGCATCCGACAGGGGGACACTGAAGCTTTCTTT | CASIRQGDTEAFF
few | TRBJ2-1 | - | 17 | TRBV5-1 | TGCGCCAGCAGCCCGATCCTCCAGGGCACCGCATCAAGGGAGCAGTTCTTC | CASSPILQGTASREQFF
many | TRBJ2-3 | - | 11 | TRBV25-1 | TGTGCCAGCAGTGAAGGATATACGCAGTATTTT | CASSEGYTQYF
- | TRBJ2-5 | - | 18 | TRBV11-2 | TGTGCCAGCAGCTTATTGGGCGGGAATCGGGGGAAACAAGAGACCCAGTACTTC | CASSLLGGNRGKQETQYF
- | TRBJ1-1 | TRBD1 | 14 | TRBV5-5 | TGTGCCAGCAGCTGGGGACAGACGAACACTGAAGCTTTCTTT | CASSWGQTNTEAFF
few | TRBJ2-1 | - | 12 | TRBV2 | TGTGCCAGTTCGTACGGGGTAGGTGAGCAGTTCTTC | CASSYGVGEQFF
- | TRBJ1-3 | - | 15 | TRBV12-3/TRBV12-4 | TGTGCCAGCTGGGGTAACCCATCCTCTGGAAACACCATATATTTT | CASWGNPSSGNTIYF